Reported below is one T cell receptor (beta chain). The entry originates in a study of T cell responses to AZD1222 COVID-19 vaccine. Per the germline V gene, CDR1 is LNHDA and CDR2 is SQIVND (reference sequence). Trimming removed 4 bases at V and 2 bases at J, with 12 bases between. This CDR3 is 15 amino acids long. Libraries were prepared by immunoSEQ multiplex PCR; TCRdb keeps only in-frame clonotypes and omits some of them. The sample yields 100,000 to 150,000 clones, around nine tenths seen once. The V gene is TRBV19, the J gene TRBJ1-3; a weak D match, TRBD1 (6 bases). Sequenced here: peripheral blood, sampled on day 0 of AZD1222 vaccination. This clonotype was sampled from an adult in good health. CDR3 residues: CASSTDSEPGNTIYF. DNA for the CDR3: TGTGCCAGTAGTACGGACAGCGAACCTGGAAACACCATATATTTT. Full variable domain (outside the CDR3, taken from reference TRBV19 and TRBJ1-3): DGGITQSPKYLFRKEGQNVTLSCEQNLNHDAMYWYRQDPGQGLRLIYYSQIVNDFQKGDIAEGYSVSREKKESFPLTVTSAQKNPTAFYLCASSTDSEPGNTIYFGEGSWLTVV.